This T cell receptor beta chain was identified during a study of regulatory T cells in long-lasting Graves disease. General study results and limits: Study was limited to peripheral blood, excluding thyroid tissue. Preferential use of TRBV28, TRBJ1-2 and TRBJ2-5 was seen in persistent disease. Fewer public clonotypes were shared by new patients (under 1,000) than by persistent patients (2,741).

Germline V lookup: CDR1 SGDLS, CDR2 YYNGEE. This CDR3 has 14 amino acids. V was shortened by 4 bases and J by 6 bases, with 16 bases between the two germline ends. In this sample, this clonotype turned up many times. Its antigen is unknown. The sample's time point: newly diagnosed GD, antithyroid drugs for less than 3 months. RNA extracted from PBMCs served as the sequencing template. With EDTA tubes as the receptacles, nine milliliters of peripheral blood were drawn. Construction of TCR beta libraries relied on iRepertoire HTBI primers and on Arm-PCR targeting CDR3 regions. MiXCR, applied by TCRdb to the multiplex PCR reads, yields one record per CDR3 protein. The sample consists of about half a million distinct CDR3 sequences, 9.5% to 15% of them appearing once. The same sample was also studied in work on T cells in Graves' hyperthyroidism and ophthalmopathy.

J is TRBJ1-2 and V is TRBV9; D not resolved. This receptor was identified in a woman in her 30s with Graves disease. The material was peripheral blood mononuclear cells (PBMCs), obtained at new diagnosis, from a patient treated with antithyroid drugs. The CDR3 reads CASSPTSGRHGYTF. In DNA form, the CDR3 reads TGTGCCAGCAGCCCCACTTCAGGTCGTCATGGCTACACCTTC.